This T cell receptor beta chain was captured by sequencing in a study of T cell repertoires in cytomegalovirus infection. Study-level results: Summed public TCR beta family frequency identified CMV carriers bearing the relevant HLA. Clonotype analysis showed dominance of the ex vivo response by HLA-C-restricted CMV-specific TCR beta clonotypes.

This clonotype was seen a few times. Antigen specificity is unknown. Germline CDR1 SGHRS, CDR2 YFSETQ. CDR3 size: 14 residues. Trimming took 0 bases from V and 13 from J, leaving 16 bases between them. TCRdb re-called the reads with MiXCR, one entry per CDR3 protein. The sample holds 300,000 to 450,000 distinct CDR3 sequences, 15% to 20% seen once. Source material: PBMCs. The sequence derives from a human donor in good health (CMV status not recorded). Some clones in this sample may be carry-over from other donors' samples. The V and J genes are TRBV5-1 and TRBJ2-2, with D uncertain. The chain's CDR3 is CASSLATDSLWLFF. The DNA for the CDR3 is TGCGCCAGCAGCTTGGCTACGGATTCCCTTTGGCTGTTTTTT.